The rows below give T cell receptor beta chains drawn from one sample of a study of shared clonotypes between healthy human individuals. Here immunoSEQ multiplex PCR was the method, and the copy in TCRdb shows in-frame clones only, minus some. The data hold some 2.3 million clones, with 93% observed a single time. The sequenced material came from naive CD4+ T cells from PBMCs. All receptors come from a man aged 18 to 30 in good health. Some clones in this sample may be carry-over from other donors' samples. Each CDR3 is given with its conserved first and last residue. D genes are given only for firm matches. Not every row has a clone size; where given, it reads once, few, many or a size class.

j_call,d_call,clone_size,v_call,cdr3_nt,cdr3_aa
TRBJ1-5,TRBD1,.,TRBV11-2,TGTGCCAGCAGCCCGGACAGGGGAGGTCAGCCCCAGCATTTT,CASSPDRGGQPQHF
TRBJ2-1,TRBD1,.,TRBV27,TGTGCCAGCAGTTTAAACAGGGGTTGGAATGAGCAGTTCTTC,CASSLNRGWNEQFF
TRBJ2-6,.,.,TRBV5-1,TGCGCCAGCAGCCCAGGGAACTCTGGGGCCAACGTCCTGACTTTC,CASSPGNSGANVLTF
TRBJ1-5,.,.,TRBV6-6,TGTGCCAGCAGTTATTTGGCAGGGGCCCCCAATCAGCCCCAGCATTTT,CASSYLAGAPNQPQHF
TRBJ2-7,.,.,TRBV6-1,TGTGCCAGCAGTGAAGGGGGGGAAGTGGGCGAGTACTTC,CASSEGGEVGEYF
TRBJ1-4,.,few,TRBV28,TGTGCCAGCGACAGTGCAACTAATGAAAAACTGTTTTTT,CASDSATNEKLFF
TRBJ2-1,.,.,TRBV7-7,TGTGCCAGCAGCTTAGGACGAGGATCCAATGAGCAGTTCTTC,CASSLGRGSNEQFF
TRBJ2-7,.,.,TRBV6-6,TGTGCCAGCAGTTACTCCACCTACGACTACGAGCAGTACTTC,CASSYSTYDYEQYF
TRBJ1-1,.,once,TRBV7-2,TGTGCCAGCAGCTTACTCCTCCCGGGGGACACTGAAGCTTTCTTT,CASSLLLPGDTEAFF
TRBJ2-3,TRBD2,.,TRBV7-3,TGTGCCAGCAGCTTGGCGGGAGGCCCCGCAGATACGCAGTATTTT,CASSLAGGPADTQYF
TRBJ2-7,TRBD2,.,TRBV6-1,TGTGCCAGCAGACTAGCGCCTTACGAGCAGTACTTC,CASRLAPYEQYF
TRBJ1-4,TRBD1,once,TRBV28,TGTGCCAGCAGTCATGGACAGGGCGACGGTGAAAAACTGTTTTTT,CASSHGQGDGEKLFF
TRBJ2-7,TRBD2,once,TRBV28,TGTGCCAGCACCCTCGGTGGTACCCGGGGGGGGCAGTACTTC,CASTLGGTRGGQYF
TRBJ1-2,.,.,TRBV6-4,TGTGCCAGCAGAGCAGGGGACGGCTACACCTTC,CASRAGDGYTF
TRBJ2-3,.,.,TRBV6-5,TGTGCCAGCAAATCACCAGGGGCAGATACGCAGTATTTT,CASKSPGADTQYF
TRBJ2-1,TRBD1,.,TRBV6-4,TGTGCCAGCAGTGACGGACAGGGAGACTACAATGAGCAGTTCTTC,CASSDGQGDYNEQFF
TRBJ2-7,TRBD1,once,TRBV6-5,TGTGCCAGCAGTTACAGGGGGCTGTCGTACGAGCAGTACTTC,CASSYRGLSYEQYF
TRBJ1-2,.,.,TRBV19,TGTGCCAGTAGTCCCCTTTACAGTGACTATGGCTACACCTTC,CASSPLYSDYGYTF
TRBJ2-1,TRBD1,few,TRBV27,TGTGCCAGCAGCCTGTGGACAGGGTTTGGGAATGAGCAGTTCTTC,CASSLWTGFGNEQFF
TRBJ1-2,.,.,TRBV6-1,TGTGCCAGCAGTGCGTCCCGCCGGTCCTCCATCTATGGCTACACCTTC,CASSASRRSSIYGYTF
TRBJ2-1,.,once,TRBV28,TGTGCCAGCAGTCCCCCCCCGCGGGGTGAGCAGTTCTTC,CASSPPPRGEQFF
TRBJ1-3,.,.,TRBV30,TGTGCCTGGGAAAATAAGCGTTCTGGAAACACCATATATTTT,CAWENKRSGNTIYF
TRBJ1-1,.,.,TRBV5-5,TGTGCCAGCAGCTTGGCCTGGGGCAGAGTGAACACTGAAGCTTTCTTT,CASSLAWGRVNTEAFF
TRBJ2-7,.,.,TRBV13,TGTGCCAGCAGCTACGGGGCCCCCTGGGACCCCTACGAGCAGTACTTC,CASSYGAPWDPYEQYF
TRBJ1-2,TRBD1,.,TRBV9,TGTGCCAGCAGCGTAATGCAGGGGGCCTATGGCTACACCTTC,CASSVMQGAYGYTF